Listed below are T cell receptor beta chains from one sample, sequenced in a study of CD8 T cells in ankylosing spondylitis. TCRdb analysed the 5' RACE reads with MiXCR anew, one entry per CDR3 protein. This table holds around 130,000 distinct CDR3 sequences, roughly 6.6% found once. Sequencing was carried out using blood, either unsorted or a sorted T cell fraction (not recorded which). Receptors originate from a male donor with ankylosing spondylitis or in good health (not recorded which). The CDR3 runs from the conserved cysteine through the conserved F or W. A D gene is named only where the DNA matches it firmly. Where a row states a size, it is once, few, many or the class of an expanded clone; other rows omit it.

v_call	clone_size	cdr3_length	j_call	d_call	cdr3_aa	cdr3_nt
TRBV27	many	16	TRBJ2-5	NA	CASSLSPWGSQETQYF	TGTGCCAGCAGTTTATCGCCTTGGGGGTCGCAAGAGACCCAGTACTTC
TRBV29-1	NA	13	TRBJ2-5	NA	CSVEVSAEETQYF	TGCAGCGTTGAAGTGTCAGCGGAAGAGACCCAGTACTTC
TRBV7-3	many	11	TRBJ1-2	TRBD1	CASSLPGQITF	TGTGCCAGCAGCTTACCGGGACAGATCACCTTC
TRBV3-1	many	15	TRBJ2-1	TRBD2	CASSQDAGAYNEQFF	TGTGCCAGCAGCCAAGACGCGGGAGCCTACAATGAGCAGTTCTTC
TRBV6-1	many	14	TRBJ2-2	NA	CASNGRELSGELFF	TGTGCCAGCAATGGCAGGGAGTTATCCGGGGAGCTGTTTTTT
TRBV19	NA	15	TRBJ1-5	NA	CASSTGTASNQPQHF	TGTGCCAGTAGTACCGGGACCGCTTCCAATCAGCCCCAGCATTTT
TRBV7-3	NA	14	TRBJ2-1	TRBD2	CASSSGTRDNEQFF	TGTGCCAGCAGCTCCGGGACTAGAGACAATGAGCAGTTCTTC
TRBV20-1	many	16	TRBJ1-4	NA	CSASGGASPTNEKLFF	TGCAGTGCCAGTGGGGGGGCTTCACCAACTAATGAAAAACTGTTTTTT
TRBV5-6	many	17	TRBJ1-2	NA	CASSSWTAYSKDYGYTF	TGTGCCAGCAGCTCCTGGACAGCCTACTCCAAAGACTATGGCTACACCTTC
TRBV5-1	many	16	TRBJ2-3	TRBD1	CASSLRDRGPQDTQYF	TGCGCCAGCAGCTTGAGGGACAGGGGCCCACAGGATACGCAGTATTTT
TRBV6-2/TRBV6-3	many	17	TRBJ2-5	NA	CASSYGPGQSRGETQYF	TGTGCCAGCAGTTACGGCCCGGGACAATCGAGGGGGGAGACCCAGTACTTC
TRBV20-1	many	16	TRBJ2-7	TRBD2	CSASGSSGTLRDEQYF	TGCAGTGCTAGCGGGTCTAGCGGGACGCTCAGGGACGAGCAGTACTTC
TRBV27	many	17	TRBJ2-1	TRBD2	CASSLLAGGLPYNEQFF	TGTGCCAGCAGTTTATTAGCGGGAGGGTTGCCCTACAATGAGCAGTTCTTC
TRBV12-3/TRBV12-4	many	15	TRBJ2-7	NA	CASRTGASGSYEQYF	TGTGCCAGCAGAACAGGGGCTAGCGGCTCCTACGAGCAGTACTTC
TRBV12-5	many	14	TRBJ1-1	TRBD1	CASGPRGQITEAFF	TGTGCTAGTGGGCCCAGGGGGCAGATCACTGAAGCTTTCTTT
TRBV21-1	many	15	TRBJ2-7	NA	CASTFPGQAMFEQYF	TGTGCCAGCACCTTCCCCGGACAGGCCATGTTCGAGCAGTACTTC